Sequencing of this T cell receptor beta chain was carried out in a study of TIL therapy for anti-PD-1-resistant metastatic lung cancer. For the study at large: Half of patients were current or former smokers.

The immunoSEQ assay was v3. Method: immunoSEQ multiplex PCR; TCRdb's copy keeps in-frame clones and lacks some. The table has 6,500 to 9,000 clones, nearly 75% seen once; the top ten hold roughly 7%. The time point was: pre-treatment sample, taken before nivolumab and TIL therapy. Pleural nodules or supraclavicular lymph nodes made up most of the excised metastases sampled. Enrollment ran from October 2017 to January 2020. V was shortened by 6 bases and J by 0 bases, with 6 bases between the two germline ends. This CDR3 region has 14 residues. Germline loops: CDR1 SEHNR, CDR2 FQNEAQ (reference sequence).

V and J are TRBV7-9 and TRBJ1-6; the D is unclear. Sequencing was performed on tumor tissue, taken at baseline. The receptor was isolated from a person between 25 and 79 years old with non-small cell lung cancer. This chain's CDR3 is CASSRNSYNSPLHF. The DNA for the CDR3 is TGTGCCAGCAGTAGGAACTCCTATAATTCACCCCTCCACTTT.